This entry lists 22 T cell receptor beta chains sequenced from one sample in a study of T cell responses to AZD1222 COVID-19 vaccine. Profiling relied on immunoSEQ multiplex PCR, and the TCRdb table lists in-frame clones only, not all of them. The data hold 45,000 to 55,000 clones, with approximately 79% observed a single time. The material was peripheral blood, obtained on day 0 of AZD1222 vaccination. These receptors were taken from an adult in good health.

The V and J genes are TRBV6-5 and TRBJ2-5, with D possibly TRBD1 on 6 matching bases. There are 15 residues in the CDR3. CDR1 MNHEY and CDR2 SVGAGI come from the germline V gene. V lost 0 bases to trimming and J lost 1 base, with 9 bases between them. CDR3 in DNA: TGTGCCAGCAGTTACTCGGGGGCCCGCCAAGAGACCCAGTACTTC. The encoded protein is CASSYSGARQETQYF.

The J gene is TRBJ2-1, the V gene TRBV24-1; D is unclear. The CDR3 has 13 residues. Germline lookup yields CDR1 KGHDR and CDR2 SFDVKD. V lost 1 base and J lost 8, with 8 bases in between. The CDR3 DNA reads TGTGCCACCAGTGATTTAGCAGTCGATGAGCAGTTCTTC. Its translation: CATSDLAVDEQFF.

The J gene is TRBJ2-7, the V gene TRBV28; 8 bases agree with TRBD2. Per germline, CDR1 MDHEN and CDR2 SYDVKM. Germline trimming cut 6 bases from V and 3 bases from J; bases unmatched to any gene: 7. This CDR3 is built from 14 residues. The CDR3 loop is CASSSSGLGYEQYF. The CDR3 region has the DNA TGTGCCAGCAGCTCTAGCGGGTTAGGCTACGAGCAGTACTTC. Full variable domain (missing parts from reference TRBV28 and TRBJ2-7): DVKVTQSSRYLVKRTGEKVFLECVQDMDHENMFWYRQDPGLGLRLIYFSYDVKMKEKGDIPEGYSVSREKKERFSLILESASTNQTSMYLCASSSSGLGYEQYFGPGTRLTVT.

The V and J genes are TRBV19 and TRBJ2-7; 7 nucleotides match TRBD1. The CDR3 covers 15 residues. Germline CDR1 LNHDA, CDR2 SQIVND (reference sequence). Trimming took 4 bases from V and 2 from J; bases not matched to a gene: 8. CDR3 in amino acids: CASSTGGLDPYEQYF. CDR3 DNA: TGTGCCAGTAGTACAGGGGGTCTAGATCCCTACGAGCAGTACTTC.

This clone has only one observation. The chain has TRBV9 and TRBJ2-5; 9 nucleotides align to TRBD2. This CDR3 has 15 amino acids. J lost 6 bases, V lost 0 bases, and 6 bases had no gene match. Germline V gene lookup returns CDR1 SGDLS and CDR2 YYNGEE. The CDR3 nucleotides are TGTGCCAGCAGCGTAGAGGATAGCGGGAGAAAGACCCAGTACTTC. Translated: CASSVEDSGRKTQYF.

The V gene is TRBV29-1, the J gene TRBJ2-7; a possible D gene is TRBD2 (6 bases). V lost 3 bases and J 0 bases, leaving 12 bases between the germline ends. The V gene's germline CDR1 is SQVTM and CDR2 ANQGSEA. CDR3 length equals 14 residues. The DNA for the CDR3 is TGCAGCGTTGACGGGGACGGGAGCTCCTACGAGCAGTACTTC. Amino acid sequence: CSVDGDGSSYEQYF.

The chain recombines TRBV7-9 with TRBJ1-5; D is ambiguous. Trimming removed 5 bases at V and 4 bases at J, with 21 bases between. Looked up from germline, CDR1 is SEHNR and CDR2 is FQNEAQ (reference sequence). The CDR3 is 17 amino acids. Here the CDR3 reads CASSEIGRGKTNQPQHF. CDR3 DNA sequence: TGTGCCAGCAGCGAGATCGGTCGGGGAAAAACTAATCAGCCCCAGCATTTT.

V usage is TRBV28 and J usage is TRBJ1-3; no reliable D call. In germline, CDR1 is MDHEN, CDR2 SYDVKM. The CDR3 loop spans 13 amino acids. Deletions cut 6 bases from V and 0 bases from J, with 6 bases between. For the CDR3, the DNA is TGTGCCAGCAGGACCTTCTCTGGAAACACCATATATTTT. Amino acid sequence: CASRTFSGNTIYF.

This clone was seen more than once but under ten times. The chain carries TRBV3-1 (or the pseudogene TRBV3-2) and TRBJ1-2; D not certain. The germline V gene has CDR1 LGHDT and CDR2 YNNKEL (reference sequence). V was pared by 3 bases and J by 8 bases, with 13 bases between. The CDR3 loop spans 13 amino acids. CDR3 sequence: CASSHSATGGYTF. The CDR3 coding sequence is TGTGCCAGCAGCCACTCAGCAACGGGAGGCTACACCTTC.

V is TRBV28 and J is TRBJ2-2; D remains ambiguous. The V end lost 4 bases, the J end lost 5 bases, and 5 bases lay between the germline ends. The germline gives CDR1 MDHEN, CDR2 SYDVKM. The CDR3 loop spans 12 amino acids. In nucleotides, the CDR3 is TGTGCCAGCAGTTGGAGTACCGGGGAGCTGTTTTTT. Translation gives CASSWSTGELFF.

The chain uses TRBV5-4 and TRBJ1-1; 8 bases map to TRBD1. The germline gives CDR1 SGHNT, CDR2 YYREEE (reference sequence). Germline trimming cut 0 bases from V and 4 bases from J; bases unmatched to any gene: 11. The length of the CDR3 is 17 residues. The CDR3 spells CASSLGTSGQDFTEAFF. The CDR3 DNA reads as TGTGCCAGCAGCTTGGGGACGTCGGGACAGGACTTCACTGAAGCTTTCTTT.

V gene TRBV9 combines with J gene TRBJ1-2; D may be TRBD1 (5 bases). The V and J ends lost 8 bases and 4 bases respectively, with 15 bases between them. The CDR3 contains 13 residues. Germline V gene sequence: CDR1 SGDLS, CDR2 YYNGEE. The CDR3 loop is CARPTGCGYGYTF. The CDR3 DNA reads TGTGCCAGGCCTACAGGATGCGGCTATGGCTACACCTTC.

V usage is TRBV29-1 and J usage is TRBJ1-1; 7 bases are a match to TRBD1. Germline V gene lookup returns CDR1 SQVTM and CDR2 ANQGSEA. CDR3 length equals 12 residues. V lost 7 bases and J lost 10; bases outside the gene matches: 12. DNA of the CDR3: TGCAGCGCCAAATACAGGGGCCGTGGAGCTTTCTTT. Its protein product is CSAKYRGRGAFF.

The chain links TRBV6-1 to TRBJ2-5, with TRBD2 matching 7 bases. The V and J ends lost 4 bases and 4 bases, in that order; junction bases with no gene match: 12. Germline CDR1 and CDR2: MNHNS and SASEGT. The CDR3 loop spans 16 amino acids. The CDR3 loop is CASSAFGGGSPETQYF. CDR3 nucleotide sequence: TGTGCCAGCAGTGCCTTTGGCGGGGGTTCTCCAGAGACCCAGTACTTC.

The chain carries TRBV7-3 and TRBJ2-6; D is undetermined. CDR3 length equals 15 residues. The germline V gene has CDR1 SGHTA and CDR2 FQGTGA. V was pared by 5 bases and J by 2 bases, with 10 bases between. The DNA of the CDR3 is TGTGCCAGCAGCCCCGCTAGTACTGGGGCCAACGTCCTGACTTTC. Translating gives CASSPASTGANVLTF.

This clone was detected only once. The chain joins TRBV11-2 to TRBJ2-3; no firm D call. The CDR3 loop spans 15 amino acids. The V end was cut by 2 bases, the J end by 1 base, with 10 bases between. CDR1 and CDR2 (germline): SGHAT, FQNNGV. The CDR3 is CASSLRLTGTDTQYF. The CDR3 region has the DNA TGTGCCAGCAGCTTAAGGCTTACCGGCACAGATACGCAGTATTTT.

The chain employs TRBV2 and TRBJ1-4; D not resolved. This CDR3 is built from 14 residues. Trimming took off 4 bases at V and 4 bases at J, with 10 bases between the two ends. Germline values: CDR1 SNHLY, CDR2 FYNNEI. Written as DNA, the CDR3 is TGTGCCAGCAGTGTAGGCCTAAATAATGAAAAACTGTTTTTT. Translating it yields CASSVGLNNEKLFF.

V usage is TRBV6-5 and J usage is TRBJ2-7; D is ambiguous. V shed 4 bases and J shed 2 bases, with 12 bases lying between them. This CDR3 has 14 amino acids. Germline V gene lookup returns CDR1 MNHEY and CDR2 SVGAGI. The CDR3 loop reads CASSWTYMTYEQYF. As DNA, the CDR3 is TGTGCCAGCAGTTGGACCTACATGACCTACGAGCAGTACTTC.

J is TRBJ1-4 and V is TRBV6-2 or TRBV6-3; weak D call: TRBD1 (5 bases). This CDR3 is 14 amino acids long. V shed 4 bases and J shed 8 bases, with 14 bases lying between them. The germline V gene has CDR1 MNHEY and CDR2 SVGEGT. The CDR3 region is CASSSSGEWEKLFF. For the CDR3, the DNA is TGTGCCAGCAGTTCCTCGGGGGAGTGGGAAAAACTGTTTTTT.

The rearrangement uses TRBV3-1 (or the pseudogene TRBV3-2) and TRBJ1-6; 8 positions match TRBD1. Germline V lookup: CDR1 LGHDT, CDR2 YNNKEL (reference sequence). This CDR3 comprises 17 residues. With V trimmed by 4 bases and J by 2 bases, 7 bases remained unmatched. The CDR3, as DNA: TGTGCCAGCAGCCGCCGTGGACAGGGCCCCTATAATTCACCCCTCCACTTT. Translation: CASSRRGQGPYNSPLHF.

The chain has TRBV5-4 and TRBJ1-1; 7 nucleotides align to TRBD1. Trimming cost V 4 bases and J 0 bases; bases outside gene matches: 3. The germline V gene encodes CDR1 SGHNT and CDR2 YYREEE (reference sequence). CDR3 size: 14 residues. CDR3 nucleotide sequence: TGTGCCAGCAGCAAGACAGGGATGAACACTGAAGCTTTCTTT. Encoded protein: CASSKTGMNTEAFF.

The chain combines TRBV5-1 with TRBJ1-1; D is unclear. CDR1 is SGHRS and CDR2 is YFSETQ in the germline V gene. This CDR3 is 15 amino acids long. V dropped 5 bases and J dropped 0 bases, with 14 bases sitting between them. This chain's CDR3 is CASSRLGRLNTEAFF. CDR3 bases: TGCGCCAGCAGTAGATTGGGCCGGCTGAACACTGAAGCTTTCTTT.